This TCR beta chain was recorded in a study of blood T cell repertoires in COVID-19. Study in general: Whether acute or convalescent, the COVID-19 samples came from the United States, Italy and Spain.

The CDR3 length is 13 residues. V was pared by 3 bases and J by 11 bases, with 13 bases between. Seattle patients were enrolled during active infection and followed longitudinally. In the authors' methods: It was from reference gene primer amplification that nucleated cell counts were estimated. Data came from immunoSEQ multiplex PCR; TCRdb stores just in-frame clones and leaves some out. That table gives V, J and clone size, and the DNA gave D and trimming. The sample carries 200,000 to 250,000 clones, 80% to 85% recorded once. The TCR sequence derives from a woman of 80 years or more with COVID-19, enrolled during active disease. The chain combines TRBV12-3 or TRBV12-4 with TRBJ1-4; the D gene is possibly TRBD1 (5 bases). The sequenced material came from peripheral blood. The CDR3 region is CASSFSSYRKLFF. In nucleotides, the CDR3 is TGTGCCAGCAGTTTTTCTTCGTACAGGAAACTGTTTTTT.